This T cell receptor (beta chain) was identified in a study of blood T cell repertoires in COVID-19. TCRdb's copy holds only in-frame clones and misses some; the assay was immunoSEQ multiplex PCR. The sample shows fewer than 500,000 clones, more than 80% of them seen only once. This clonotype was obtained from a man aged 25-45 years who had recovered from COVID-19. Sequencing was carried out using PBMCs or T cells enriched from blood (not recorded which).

CDR3 amino acids: CSVGGVQIDTEAFF. CDR3 nucleotide sequence: TGCAGCGTTGGGGGGGTGCAGATCGACACTGAAGCTTTCTTT. V gene TRBV29-1 combines with J gene TRBJ1-1, with a possible D match to TRBD1 (5 bases). This CDR3 comprises 14 residues. Germline CDR1 and CDR2: SQVTM and ANQGSEA. The V and J ends lost 4 bases and 3 bases respectively, with 15 bases between them.